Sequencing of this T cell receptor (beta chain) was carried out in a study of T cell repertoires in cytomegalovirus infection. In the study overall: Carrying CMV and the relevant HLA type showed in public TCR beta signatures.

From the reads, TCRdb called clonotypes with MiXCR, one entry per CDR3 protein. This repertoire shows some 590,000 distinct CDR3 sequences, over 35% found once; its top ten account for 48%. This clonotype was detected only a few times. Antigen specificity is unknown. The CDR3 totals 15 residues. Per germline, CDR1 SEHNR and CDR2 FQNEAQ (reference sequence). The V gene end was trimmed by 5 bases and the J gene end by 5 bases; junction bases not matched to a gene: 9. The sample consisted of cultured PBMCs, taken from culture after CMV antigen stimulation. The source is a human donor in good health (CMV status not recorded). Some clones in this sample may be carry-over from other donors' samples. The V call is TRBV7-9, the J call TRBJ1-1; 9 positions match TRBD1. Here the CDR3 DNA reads TGTGCCAGCAGCGTATTACAGGGGGCTAGGACTGAAGCTTTCTTT. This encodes CASSVLQGARTEAFF.